Below, 6 T cell receptor beta chains from the same sample are listed, as sequenced in a study of shared clonotypes between healthy human individuals. Data came from immunoSEQ multiplex PCR; TCRdb stores just in-frame clones and leaves some out. The sample lists some 1,100,000 clones, roughly 74% seen once, with under 0.6% in the top ten. The sequencing sample was made of memory CD4+ T cells from PBMCs. Subset indicated: CD45RA-negative fraction. The receptors were sampled from a man aged 18 to 30 in good health. Some clones in this sample may be carry-over from other donors' samples.

This rearrangement joins TRBV15 to TRBJ2-2; 7 bases are a match to TRBD2. CDR3 length: 16 residues. After removal of 0 bases from V and 5 bases from J, the junction contained 6 bases not matched to a gene. The germline V gene encodes CDR1 LNHNV and CDR2 YYDKDF (reference sequence). The CDR3 bases are TGTGCCACCAGCAGAGATGGGCGGGGAGGGACCGGGGAGCTGTTTTTT. The encoded protein is CATSRDGRGGTGELFF.

The chain combines TRBV7-9 with TRBJ2-7, with D unresolved. Germline values: CDR1 SEHNR, CDR2 FQNEAQ (reference sequence). With 5 bases removed from V and 2 bases from J, the gap between germline ends came to 10 bases. This CDR3 spans 13 amino acids. The CDR3 sequence: CASSPGRPYEQYF. Here the CDR3 DNA reads TGTGCCAGCAGCCCGGGTCGCCCCTACGAGCAGTACTTC. The whole variable domain, remainder taken from reference TRBV7-9 and TRBJ2-7, is DTGVSQNPRHKITKRGQNVTFRCDPISEHNRLYWYRQTLGQGPEFLTYFQNEAQLEKSRLLSDRFSAERPKGSFSTLEIQRTEQGDSAMYLCASSPGRPYEQYFGPGTRLTVT.

The chain employs TRBV18 and TRBJ1-1; 9 nucleotides agree with TRBD1. There are 15 residues in the CDR3. Unmatched junction bases numbered 4, after V lost 0 bases and J lost 5 bases. Germline-derived CDR1 and CDR2 are KGHSH and LQKENI. The CDR3 sequence: CASSPPTGGDTEAFF. The CDR3 coding sequence is TGTGCCAGCTCACCACCGACAGGGGGTGATACTGAAGCTTTCTTT.

This rearrangement joins TRBV2 to TRBJ1-1; 9 bases align to TRBD1. V dropped 2 bases and J dropped 4; count of bases not matched to a gene: 5. The CDR3 runs to 15 residues. Germline-derived CDR1 and CDR2 are SNHLY and FYNNEI. The CDR3 spells CASSERTGDPTEAFF. The CDR3 DNA reads TGTGCCAGCAGTGAACGGACAGGGGATCCCACTGAAGCTTTCTTT. The complete variable domain, with remaining parts taken from reference TRBV2 and TRBJ1-1, reads EPEVTQTPSHQVTQMGQEVILRCVPISNHLYFYWYRQILGQKVEFLVSFYNNEISEKSEIFDDQFSVERPDGSNFTLKIRSTKLEDSAMYFCASSERTGDPTEAFFGQGTRLTVV.

V and J are TRBV6-1 and TRBJ1-1; the D gene is possibly TRBD1 (5 bases). CDR1 is MNHNS, CDR2 SASEGT, per germline. The CDR3 loop spans 13 amino acids. The germline V and J ends were trimmed by 6 bases and 9 bases, with 17 bases remaining between them. Here the CDR3 DNA reads TGTGCCAGCAGCCCGGGGCTCGTGGACCAAGCTTTCTTT. Its protein is CASSPGLVDQAFF.

The CDR3 nucleotides read TGTGCCAGCAGCTATGGACTAGCGGGAGGGAGCTCCTACGAGCAGTACTTC. Translation: CASSYGLAGGSSYEQYF. V gene TRBV11-2 combines with J gene TRBJ2-7, with 15 bases matching TRBD2. In germline, CDR1 is SGHAT, CDR2 FQNNGV. This CDR3 contains 17 residues. V shed 4 bases, J shed 0 bases, and the junction held 4 bases outside the gene matches.